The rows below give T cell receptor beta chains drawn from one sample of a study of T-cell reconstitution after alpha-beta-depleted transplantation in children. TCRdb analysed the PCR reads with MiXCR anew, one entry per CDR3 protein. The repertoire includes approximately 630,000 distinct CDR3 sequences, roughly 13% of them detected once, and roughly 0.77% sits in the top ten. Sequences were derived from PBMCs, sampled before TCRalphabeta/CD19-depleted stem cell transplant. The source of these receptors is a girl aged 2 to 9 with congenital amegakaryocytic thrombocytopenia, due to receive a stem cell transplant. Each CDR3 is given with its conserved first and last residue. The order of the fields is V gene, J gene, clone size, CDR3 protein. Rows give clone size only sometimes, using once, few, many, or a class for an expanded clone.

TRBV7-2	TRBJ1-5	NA	CASSVQNQPQHF
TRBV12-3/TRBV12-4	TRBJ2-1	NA	CASAGGHEQFF
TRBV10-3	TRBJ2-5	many	CAMSDSQETQYF
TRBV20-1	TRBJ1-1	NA	CSARDLGGSLNTEAFF
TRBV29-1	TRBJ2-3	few	CSVDFPGDTQYF
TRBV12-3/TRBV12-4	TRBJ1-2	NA	CASSVIQGAVYGYTF
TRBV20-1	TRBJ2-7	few	CSARDGAGVTYEQYF
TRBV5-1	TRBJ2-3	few	CASSPDGTGFTETQYF
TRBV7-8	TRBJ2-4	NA	CASSLYRGAGVKNIQYF
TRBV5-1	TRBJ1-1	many	CASSLTGQGNTEAFF
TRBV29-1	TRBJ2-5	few	CSADPGKETQYF
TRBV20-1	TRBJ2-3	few	CSARVGLRSGRGKDTQYF
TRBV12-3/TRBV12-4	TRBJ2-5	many	CASTLERGETQYF
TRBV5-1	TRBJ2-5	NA	CASSTTGRQETQYF
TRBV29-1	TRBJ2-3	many	CSVVGRGLDTQYF
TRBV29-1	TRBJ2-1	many	CSVGAPGTPSYNEQFF
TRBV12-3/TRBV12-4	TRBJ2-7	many	CASSKTGREVNEQYF
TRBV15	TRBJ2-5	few	CATSRDQGLGETQYF
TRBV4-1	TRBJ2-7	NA	CASSQVSFGTAIYEQYF
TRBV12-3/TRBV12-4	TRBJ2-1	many	CASSPTPAPLIGEQFF
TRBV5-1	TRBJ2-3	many	CASSLEGNTDTQYF
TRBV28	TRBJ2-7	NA	CASSSMFSGPPFYEQYF
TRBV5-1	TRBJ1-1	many	CASTSGGNTEAFF
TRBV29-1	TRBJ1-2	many	CSGRWGNGYTF
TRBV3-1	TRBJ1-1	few	CASSIRQSYTEAFF
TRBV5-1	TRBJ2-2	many	CASSPGQRTGELFF
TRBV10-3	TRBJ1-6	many	CAISDSRQTYNSPLHF
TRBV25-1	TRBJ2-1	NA	CASSGSDEQFF
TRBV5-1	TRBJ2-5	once	CASSLAGSPQETQYF
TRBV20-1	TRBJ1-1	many	CSARKPPTGNTEAFF
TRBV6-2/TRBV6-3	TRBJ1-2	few	CASSGTRDSPYGYTF
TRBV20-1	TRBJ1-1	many	CSARGQGGMNTEAFF
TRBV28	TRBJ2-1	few	CASSILQNYNEQFF
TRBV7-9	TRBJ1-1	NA	CASRTGTGTEAFF
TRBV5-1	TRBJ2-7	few	CASSLFLVLGTPLREQYF
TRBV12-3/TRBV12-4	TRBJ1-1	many	CASTKQGIAEAFF
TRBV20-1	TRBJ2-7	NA	CSASGPGTVYEQYF
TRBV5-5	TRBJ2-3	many	CASSTPASGAADTQYF
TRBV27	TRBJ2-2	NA	CASKGRGNGELFF
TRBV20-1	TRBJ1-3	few	CSARGREQLSSGNTIYF
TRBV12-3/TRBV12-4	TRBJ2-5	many	CASRPSVGETQYF
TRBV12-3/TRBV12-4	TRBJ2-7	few	CASSPGDYKPYEQYF
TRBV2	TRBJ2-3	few	CASSEGRGTDTQYF
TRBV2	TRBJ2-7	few	CASSDASGETYEQYF